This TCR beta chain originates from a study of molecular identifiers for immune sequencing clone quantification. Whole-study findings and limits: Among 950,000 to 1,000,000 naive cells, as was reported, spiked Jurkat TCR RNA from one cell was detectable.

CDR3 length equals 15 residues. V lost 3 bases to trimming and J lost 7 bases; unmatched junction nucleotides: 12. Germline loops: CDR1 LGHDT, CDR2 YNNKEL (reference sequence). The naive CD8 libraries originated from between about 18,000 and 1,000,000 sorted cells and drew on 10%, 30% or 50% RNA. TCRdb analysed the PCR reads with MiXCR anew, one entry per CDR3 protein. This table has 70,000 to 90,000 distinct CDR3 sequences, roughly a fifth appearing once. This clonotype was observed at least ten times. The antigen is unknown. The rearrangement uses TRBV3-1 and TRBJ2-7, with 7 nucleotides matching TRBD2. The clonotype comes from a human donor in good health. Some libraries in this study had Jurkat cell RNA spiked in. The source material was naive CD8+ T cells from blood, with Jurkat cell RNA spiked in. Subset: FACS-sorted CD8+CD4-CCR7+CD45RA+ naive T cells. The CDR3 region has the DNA TGTGCCAGCAGCCACCTGCTGGCGGGAGCAGGGGAGCAGTACTTC. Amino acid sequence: CASSHLLAGAGEQYF.